This is a list of T cell receptor beta chains from one sample in a study of long-term antiretroviral therapy in people with HIV. The data were produced by immunoSEQ multiplex PCR, yet TCRdb's version contains in-frame clones alone and is incomplete. This sample has 20,000 to 25,000 clones; less than 85% occur once, and the top ten carry roughly 18%. The sample in question was unsorted PBMCs, obtained 0.5 years before starting antiretroviral therapy. All receptors come from a man aged 35 to 55 with HIV. Each CDR3 is given with its conserved first and last residue. The D gene is left open where the match is weak. The size field is filled for only some rows; it gives once, few, many or a size class.

V,D,J,size,CDR3,DNA
TRBV9,.,TRBJ1-2,.,CASSVGGVGYGYTF,TGTGCCAGCAGCGTAGGTGGGGTAGGCTATGGCTACACCTTC
TRBV7-9,TRBD1,TRBJ2-1,.,CASSLDRGFGQFF,TGTGCCAGCAGCTTGGACAGGGGCTTTGGGCAGTTCTTC
TRBV7-6,.,TRBJ1-2,.,CASSPNLGGGDGYTF,TGTGCCAGCAGCCCTAATCTCGGGGGAGGGGATGGCTACACCTTC
TRBV5-4,TRBD1,TRBJ1-3,.,CASSVQGAPGNTIYF,TGTGCCAGCAGCGTACAGGGGGCGCCCGGAAACACCATATATTTT
TRBV4-1,TRBD1,TRBJ1-1,.,CASSHLTGTFF,TGCGCCAGCAGCCATCTGACAGGGACTTTCTTT
TRBV27,.,TRBJ1-3,.,CASSSAGLSGNTIYF,TGTGCCAGCAGTTCCGCAGGGTTGTCGGGAAACACCATATATTTT
TRBV7-2,.,TRBJ1-5,.,CASSPVQADQPQHF,TGTGCCAGCAGCCCCGTACAGGCCGATCAGCCCCAGCATTTT
TRBV27,TRBD1,TRBJ1-2,.,CASSITRGRGGYTF,TGTGCCAGCAGTATAACCAGGGGGCGTGGTGGCTACACCTTC
TRBV6-6,.,TRBJ2-7,.,CASSPPQGSYEQYF,TGTGCCAGCAGCCCGCCGCAGGGTTCCTACGAGCAGTACTTC
TRBV11-3,.,TRBJ2-1,.,CASSLRGGGEQFF,TGTGCCAGCAGCTTAAGAGGGGGTGGTGAGCAGTTCTTC
TRBV20-1,TRBD2,TRBJ2-7,.,CSVLAGSQYF,TGCAGTGTTCTAGCGGGGTCGCAGTACTTC
TRBV29-1,.,TRBJ1-5,few,CSVAAGSEGNQPQHF,TGCAGCGTTGCGGCAGGGAGCGAAGGCAATCAGCCCCAGCATTTT
TRBV9,TRBD1,TRBJ1-6,.,CASSVGTGGSSPLHF,TGTGCCAGCAGCGTCGGGACAGGGGGCAGTTCACCCCTCCACTTT
TRBV6-5,.,TRBJ1-1,.,CASSYETMNTEAFF,TGTGCCAGCAGTTACGAGACGATGAACACTGAAGCTTTCTTT
TRBV7-3,TRBD1,TRBJ1-1,once,CASSFLGQGNTEAFF,TGTGCCAGCAGCTTCCTGGGACAGGGCAACACTGAAGCTTTCTTT
TRBV7-9,.,TRBJ1-5,few,CASSLGAAGNQPQHF,TGTGCCAGCAGCTTAGGGGCGGCAGGCAATCAGCCCCAGCATTTT
TRBV15,.,TRBJ2-7,.,CATSSGSGYEQYF,TGTGCCACCAGCTCCGGGAGCGGCTACGAGCAGTACTTC
TRBV7-9,.,TRBJ1-1,once,CASSRFVGGLKEAFF,TGTGCCAGCAGCCGATTCGTGGGGGGGCTGAAGGAGGCTTTCTTT
TRBV28,.,TRBJ2-4,.,CASSISALNIQYF,TGTGCCAGCAGCATCTCAGCCTTAAACATTCAGTACTTC
TRBV7-8,.,TRBJ2-3,.,CASSQDGSSTDTQYF,TGTGCCAGCAGCCAAGATGGGTCTAGCACAGATACGCAGTATTTT
TRBV27,TRBD1,TRBJ1-5,.,CASSSRQGANQPQHF,TGTGCCAGCAGTTCACGACAGGGGGCTAATCAGCCCCAGCATTTT
TRBV7-9,TRBD2,TRBJ2-7,.,CASNQGTGGYEQYF,TGTGCCAGCAATCAGGGCACGGGGGGGTACGAGCAGTACTTC
TRBV29-1,.,TRBJ2-5,.,CSVLQGGQETQYF,TGCAGCGTTCTACAGGGGGGGCAAGAGACCCAGTACTTC
TRBV7-3,TRBD1,TRBJ1-1,.,CASSPRTGNTEAFF,TGTGCCAGCAGCCCGAGGACAGGGAACACTGAAGCTTTCTTT
TRBV11-3,.,TRBJ2-7,.,CASRKGGREFYEQYF,TGTGCCAGCAGAAAGGGGGGGAGGGAATTTTACGAGCAGTACTTC
TRBV29-1,.,TRBJ2-1,.,CSVAGDVYMSDEQFF,TGCAGCGTGGCCGGGGACGTCTACATGAGCGATGAGCAGTTCTTC
TRBV5-1,.,TRBJ2-1,.,CASSLGNRANEQFF,TGCGCCAGCAGCCTTGGAAACAGGGCTAATGAGCAGTTCTTC
TRBV9,TRBD1,TRBJ1-1,few,CASSGPGQMNTEAFF,TGTGCCAGCAGCGGCCCGGGACAGATGAACACTGAAGCTTTCTTT
TRBV29-1,TRBD1,TRBJ1-2,.,CSVLAGGDYGYTF,TGCAGCGTGCTGGCAGGGGGCGACTATGGCTACACCTTC
TRBV9,.,TRBJ1-4,.,CASSSDGDTTNEKLFF,TGTGCCAGCAGTTCGGACGGAGACACAACTAATGAAAAACTGTTTTTT
TRBV4-1,.,TRBJ1-5,.,CASSQERVHSNQPQHF,TGCGCCAGCAGCCAAGAAAGGGTGCATAGCAATCAGCCCCAGCATTTT
TRBV11-1,TRBD1,TRBJ1-4,.,CASSLSGTADEKLFF,TGTGCCAGCAGCCTATCCGGGACAGCCGATGAAAAACTGTTTTTT
TRBV5-5,.,TRBJ2-6,.,CASSLAAWGGANVLTF,TGTGCCAGCAGCTTGGCCGCCTGGGGGGGGGCCAACGTCCTGACTTTC
TRBV7-2,.,TRBJ2-7,.,CASSLEELVDRPTTYEQYF,TGTGCCAGCAGCTTAGAGGAACTAGTAGATAGGCCGACCACCTACGAGCAGTACTTC
TRBV23-1,.,TRBJ2-7,.,CASSPPWESQQYF,TGCGCCAGCAGTCCCCCTTGGGAGTCTCAGCAGTACTTC
TRBV7-8,.,TRBJ2-3,.,CASSLQGFRTDTQYF,TGTGCCAGCAGCTTACAGGGGTTTCGCACAGATACGCAGTATTTT